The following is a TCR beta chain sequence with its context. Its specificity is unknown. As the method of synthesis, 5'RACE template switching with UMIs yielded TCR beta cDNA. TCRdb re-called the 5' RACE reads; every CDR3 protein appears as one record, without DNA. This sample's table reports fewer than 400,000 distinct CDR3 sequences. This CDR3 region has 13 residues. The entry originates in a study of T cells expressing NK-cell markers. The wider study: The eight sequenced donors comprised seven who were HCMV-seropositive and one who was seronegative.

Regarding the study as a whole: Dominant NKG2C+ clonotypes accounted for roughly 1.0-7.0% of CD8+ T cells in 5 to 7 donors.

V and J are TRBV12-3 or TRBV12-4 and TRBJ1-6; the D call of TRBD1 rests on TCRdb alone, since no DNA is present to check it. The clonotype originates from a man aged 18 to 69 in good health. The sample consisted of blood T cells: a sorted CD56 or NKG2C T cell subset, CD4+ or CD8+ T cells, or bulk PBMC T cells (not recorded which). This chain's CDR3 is CASSPDILSPLHF.